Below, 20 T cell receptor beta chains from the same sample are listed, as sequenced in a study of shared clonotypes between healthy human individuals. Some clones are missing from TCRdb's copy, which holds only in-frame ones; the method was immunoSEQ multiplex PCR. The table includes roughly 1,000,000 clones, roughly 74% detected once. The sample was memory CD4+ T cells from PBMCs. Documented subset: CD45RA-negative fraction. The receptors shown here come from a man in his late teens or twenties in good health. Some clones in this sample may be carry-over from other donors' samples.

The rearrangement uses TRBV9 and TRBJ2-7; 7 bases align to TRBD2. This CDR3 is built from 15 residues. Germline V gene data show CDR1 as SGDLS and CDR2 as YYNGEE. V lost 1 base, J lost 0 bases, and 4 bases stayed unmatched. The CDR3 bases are TGTGCCAGCAGCGTAATGGCTAGCGGCTCCTACGAGCAGTACTTC. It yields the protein CASSVMASGSYEQYF.

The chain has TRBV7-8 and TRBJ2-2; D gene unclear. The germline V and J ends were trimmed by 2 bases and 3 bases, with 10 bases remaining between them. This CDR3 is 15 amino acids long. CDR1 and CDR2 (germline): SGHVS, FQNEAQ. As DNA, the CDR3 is TGTGCCAGCAGCTTAATTTGGACCGACACCGGGGAGCTGTTTTTT. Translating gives CASSLIWTDTGELFF.

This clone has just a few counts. CDR3 sequence reads: CAWSLTGGRTEAFF. Written as DNA, the CDR3 is TGTGCCTGGAGTCTCACAGGGGGACGCACTGAAGCTTTCTTT. The chain combines TRBV30 with TRBJ1-1, with 8 positions matching TRBD1. CDR1 GTSNPN and CDR2 SVGIG come from the germline V gene (reference sequence). There are 14 residues in the CDR3. Trimming took 2 bases from V and 4 from J; bases not matched to a gene: 6.

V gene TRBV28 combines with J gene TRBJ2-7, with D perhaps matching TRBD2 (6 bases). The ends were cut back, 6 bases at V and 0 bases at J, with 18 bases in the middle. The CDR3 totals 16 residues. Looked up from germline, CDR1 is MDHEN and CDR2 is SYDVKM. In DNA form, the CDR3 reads TGTGCCAGCAGAGGGTTTCGCGGGACTTTCTCCTACGAGCAGTACTTC. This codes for CASRGFRGTFSYEQYF.

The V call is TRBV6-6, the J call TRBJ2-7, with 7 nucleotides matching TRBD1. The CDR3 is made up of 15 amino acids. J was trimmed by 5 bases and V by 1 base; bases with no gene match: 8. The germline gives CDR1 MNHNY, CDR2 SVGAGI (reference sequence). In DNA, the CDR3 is TGTGCCAGCAGTTACTTCGGCCAGGGGGTCCACGAGCAGTACTTC. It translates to CASSYFGQGVHEQYF.

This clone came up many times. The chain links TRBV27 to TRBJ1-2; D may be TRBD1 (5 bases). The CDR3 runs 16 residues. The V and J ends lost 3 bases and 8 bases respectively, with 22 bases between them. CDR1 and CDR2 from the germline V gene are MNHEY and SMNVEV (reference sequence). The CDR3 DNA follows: TGTGCCAGCAGTTTTAGTCCCGGGACCGGTTATTCGGGCTACACCTTC. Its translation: CASSFSPGTGYSGYTF.

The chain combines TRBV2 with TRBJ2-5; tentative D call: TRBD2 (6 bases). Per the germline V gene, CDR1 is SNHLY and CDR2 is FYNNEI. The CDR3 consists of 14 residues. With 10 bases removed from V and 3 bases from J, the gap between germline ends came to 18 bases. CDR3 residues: CATHQRTNEETQYF. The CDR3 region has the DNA TGTGCCACACACCAACGGACTAACGAAGAGACCCAGTACTTC.

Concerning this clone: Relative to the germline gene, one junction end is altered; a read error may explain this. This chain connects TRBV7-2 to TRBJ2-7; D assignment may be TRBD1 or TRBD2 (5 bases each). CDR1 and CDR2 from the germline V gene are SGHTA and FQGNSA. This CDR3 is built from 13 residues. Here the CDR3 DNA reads TGTGCCAGCAGCTGGGTCGACCTGGGGGTTCTTGCCTTC. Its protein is CASSWVDLGVLAF.

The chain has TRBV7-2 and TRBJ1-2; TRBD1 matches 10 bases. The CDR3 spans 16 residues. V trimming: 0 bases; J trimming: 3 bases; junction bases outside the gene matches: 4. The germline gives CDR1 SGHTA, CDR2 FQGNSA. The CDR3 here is CASSLATGQGYYGYTF. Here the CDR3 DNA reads TGTGCCAGCAGCTTAGCAACGGGACAGGGGTACTATGGCTACACCTTC.

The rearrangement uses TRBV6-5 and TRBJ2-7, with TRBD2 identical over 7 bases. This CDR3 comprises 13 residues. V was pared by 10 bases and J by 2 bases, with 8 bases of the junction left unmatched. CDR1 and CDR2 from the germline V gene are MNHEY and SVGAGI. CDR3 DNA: TGTGCCACCCTCGGGACTACTCCCTACGAGCAGTACTTC. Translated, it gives CATLGTTPYEQYF.

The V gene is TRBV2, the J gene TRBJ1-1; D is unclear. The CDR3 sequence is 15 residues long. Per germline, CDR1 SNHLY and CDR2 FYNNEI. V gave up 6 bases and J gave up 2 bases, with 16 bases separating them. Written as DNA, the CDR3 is TGTGCCAGCAGAGGTCGGGTACAACCAAACACTGAAGCTTTCTTT. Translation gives CASRGRVQPNTEAFF.

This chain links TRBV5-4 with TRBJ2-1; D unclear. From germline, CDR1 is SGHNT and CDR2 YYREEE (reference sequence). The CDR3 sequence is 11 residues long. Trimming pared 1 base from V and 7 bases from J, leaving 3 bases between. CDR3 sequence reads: CASSLMNEQFF. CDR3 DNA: TGTGCCAGCAGCTTGATGAATGAGCAGTTCTTC.

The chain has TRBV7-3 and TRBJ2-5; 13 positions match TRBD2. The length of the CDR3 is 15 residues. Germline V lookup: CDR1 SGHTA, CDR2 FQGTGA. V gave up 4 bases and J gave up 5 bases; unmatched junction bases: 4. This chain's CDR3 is CASSSTSGRWETQYF. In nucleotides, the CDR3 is TGTGCCAGCAGCTCGACTAGCGGGAGGTGGGAGACCCAGTACTTC.

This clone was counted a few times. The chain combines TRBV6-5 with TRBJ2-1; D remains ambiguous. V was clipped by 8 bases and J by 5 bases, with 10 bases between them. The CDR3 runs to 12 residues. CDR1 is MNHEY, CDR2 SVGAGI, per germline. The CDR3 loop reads CASQTRDNEQFF. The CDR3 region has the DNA TGTGCCAGCCAGACAAGGGACAATGAGCAGTTCTTC.

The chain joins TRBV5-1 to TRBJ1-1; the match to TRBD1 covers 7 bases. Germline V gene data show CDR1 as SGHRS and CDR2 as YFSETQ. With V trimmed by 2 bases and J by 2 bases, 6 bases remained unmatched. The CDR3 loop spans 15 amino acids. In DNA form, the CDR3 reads TGCGCCAGCAGCTTACAAGGGGGCGGAAACACTGAAGCTTTCTTT. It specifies CASSLQGGGNTEAFF.

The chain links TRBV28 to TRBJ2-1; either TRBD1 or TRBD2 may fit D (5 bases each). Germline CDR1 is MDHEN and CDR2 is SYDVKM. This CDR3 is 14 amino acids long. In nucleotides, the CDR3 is TGTGCTATTGGGGCGGCGGGTGACTACAATGAGCAGTTCTTC. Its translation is CAIGAAGDYNEQFF. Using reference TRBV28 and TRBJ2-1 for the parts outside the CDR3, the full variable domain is DVKVTQSSRYLVKRTGEKVFLECVQDMDHENMFWYRQDPGLGLRLIYFSYDVKMKEKGDIPEGYSVSREKKERFSLILESASTNQTSMYLCAIGAAGDYNEQFFGPGTRLTVL.

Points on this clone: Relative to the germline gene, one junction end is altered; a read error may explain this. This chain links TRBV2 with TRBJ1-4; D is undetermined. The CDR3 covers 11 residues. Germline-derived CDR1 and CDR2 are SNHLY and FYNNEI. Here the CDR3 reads CASKTSGSTIF. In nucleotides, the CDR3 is TGTGCCAGCAAGACCTCCGGCAGCACGATTTTT.

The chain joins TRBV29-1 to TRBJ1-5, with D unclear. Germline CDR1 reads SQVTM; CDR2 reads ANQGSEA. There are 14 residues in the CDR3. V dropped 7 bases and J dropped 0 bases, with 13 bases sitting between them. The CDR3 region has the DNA TGCAGCGCCGCCCTACAGAATAGCAATCAGCCCCAGCATTTT. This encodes CSAALQNSNQPQHF.

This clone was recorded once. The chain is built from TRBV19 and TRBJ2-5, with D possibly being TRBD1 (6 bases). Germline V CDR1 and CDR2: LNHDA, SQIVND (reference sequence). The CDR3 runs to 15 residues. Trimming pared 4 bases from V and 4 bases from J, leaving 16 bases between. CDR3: CASSTLQGRLETQYF. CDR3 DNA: TGTGCCAGTAGTACCCTGCAGGGGCGATTAGAGACCCAGTACTTC.

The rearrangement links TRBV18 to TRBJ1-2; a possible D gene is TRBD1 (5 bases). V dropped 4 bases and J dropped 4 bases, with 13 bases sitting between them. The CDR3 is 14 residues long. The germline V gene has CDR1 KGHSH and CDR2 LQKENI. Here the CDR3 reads CASSQDRKRYGYTF. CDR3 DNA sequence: TGTGCCAGCTCACAAGACAGAAAGCGCTATGGCTACACCTTC.